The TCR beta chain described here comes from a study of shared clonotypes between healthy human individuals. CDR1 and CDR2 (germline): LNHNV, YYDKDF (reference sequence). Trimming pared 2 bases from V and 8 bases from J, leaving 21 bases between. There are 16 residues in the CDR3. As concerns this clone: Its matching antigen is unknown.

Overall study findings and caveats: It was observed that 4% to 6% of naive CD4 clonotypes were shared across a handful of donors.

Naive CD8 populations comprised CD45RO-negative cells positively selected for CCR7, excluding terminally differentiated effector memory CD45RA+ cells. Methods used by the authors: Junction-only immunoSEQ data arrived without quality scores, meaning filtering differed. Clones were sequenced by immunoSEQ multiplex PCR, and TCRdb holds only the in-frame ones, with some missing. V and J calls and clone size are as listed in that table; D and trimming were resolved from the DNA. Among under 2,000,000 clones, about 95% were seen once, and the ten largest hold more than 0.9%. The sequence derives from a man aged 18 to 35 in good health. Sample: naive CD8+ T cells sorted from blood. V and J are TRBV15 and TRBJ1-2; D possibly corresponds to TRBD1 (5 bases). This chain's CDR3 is CATSRIPDGTAGGYTF. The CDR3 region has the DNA TGTGCCACCAGCAGAATACCTGACGGGACCGCCGGGGGCTACACCTTC.